This entry lists 31 T cell receptor beta chains sequenced from one sample in a study of response to subunit inactivated influenza vaccine. Each CDR3 protein is one row after TCRdb ran MiXCR on the RT-PCR reads. The sample comprises a few hundred thousand distinct CDR3 sequences, about 11% of which are singletons, and about 11% rests with the top ten. This sample was shared with a second study, whose subject was T cells expressing NK-cell markers. Per that paper: UMIs were included in TCR beta cDNA generated by 5'RACE template switching.

Specimen: PBMCs from blood, collected on the day of vaccination. These receptors were collected from a man aged 50-59 years who received an inactivated influenza vaccine.

V usage is TRBV7-2 and J usage is TRBJ2-7, with D unresolved. V was cut by 1 base and J by 3 bases, with 10 bases left in between. Germline values: CDR1 SGHTA, CDR2 FQGNSA. This CDR3 spans 14 amino acids. Here the CDR3 reads CASSLGSAFYEQYF. The CDR3 bases are TGTGCCAGCAGCTTAGGTTCGGCATTCTACGAGCAGTACTTC.

This clonotype was counted only a few times. The chain uses TRBV4-3 and TRBJ2-1; TRBD2 matches 9 bases. V shed 1 base, J shed 5 bases, and the junction held 15 bases outside the gene matches. CDR1 LGHNA and CDR2 YSLEER come from the germline V gene. The CDR3 runs to 19 residues. The CDR3 loop reads CASSQVSRGRAGLNNEQFF. The DNA of the CDR3 is TGCGCCAGCAGCCAAGTATCACGCGGGAGGGCCGGTTTAAACAATGAGCAGTTCTTC.

This clonotype was detected only a few times. This sequence joins TRBV29-1 and TRBJ1-2; D unresolved. CDR1 and CDR2 (germline): SQVTM, ANQGSEA. This CDR3 has 12 residues. The V and J ends lost 7 bases and 4 bases respectively, with 13 bases between them. Written as DNA, the CDR3 is TGCAGCGGAGGCGACCGACTCTATGGCTACACCTTC. Translating it yields CSGGDRLYGYTF.

The gene calls are TRBV24-1 and TRBJ2-3, with a weak D call TRBD2 (5 bases). Germline assignment: CDR1 KGHDR and CDR2 SFDVKD. V lost 3 bases and J 5 bases, leaving 8 bases between the germline ends. This CDR3 has 13 amino acids. This CDR3 is CATSDEGRDTQYF. Here the CDR3 DNA reads TGTGCCACCAGTGATGAGGGCCGAGATACGCAGTATTTT.

This clonotype occurred once. The chain recombines TRBV19 with TRBJ2-7; the match to TRBD1 covers 7 bases. The CDR3 covers 15 residues. Losses at the gene ends were 1 base for V and 6 bases for J; bases not matched to a gene: 9. Germline V lookup: CDR1 LNHDA, CDR2 SQIVND (reference sequence). The CDR3: CASSIGGGASSEQYF. CDR3 nucleotides: TGTGCCAGTAGTATAGGAGGGGGCGCGTCTTCCGAGCAGTACTTC.

This clonotype was detected only a few times. This rearrangement joins TRBV20-1 to TRBJ2-3; TRBD2 agrees at 8 bases. The germline V gene encodes CDR1 DFQATT and CDR2 SNEGSKA (reference sequence). The CDR3 spans 16 residues. V dropped 6 bases and J dropped 1; count of bases not matched to a gene: 12. The CDR3 here is CSAPLETGGGTDTQYF. CDR3 sequence (DNA): TGCAGTGCCCCTCTAGAGACGGGAGGGGGCACAGATACGCAGTATTTT.

This clonotype has just a few counts. The rearrangement uses TRBV5-6 and TRBJ2-7; TRBD2 aligns across 8 bases. V shed 6 bases and J 6 bases; nucleotides not matched to a gene: 11. The germline V gene encodes CDR1 SGHDT and CDR2 YYEEEE. The CDR3 has 14 residues. The CDR3 region has the DNA TGTGCCAGCACTTGGGGTCGGGGGGGCTCCGAGCAGTACTTC. The encoded protein is CASTWGRGGSEQYF.

V usage is TRBV28 and J usage is TRBJ2-7; no definite D call. Germline assignment: CDR1 MDHEN and CDR2 SYDVKM. Between the trimmed V and J ends, which lost 3 bases and 0 bases, there was a span of 9 bases. There are 14 residues in the CDR3. In DNA, the CDR3 is TGTGCCAGCAGTTTTTCAAGGAACTCCTACGAGCAGTACTTC. Protein: CASSFSRNSYEQYF.

The chain combines TRBV4-2 with TRBJ2-5; 10 nucleotides match TRBD2. The CDR3 is made up of 16 amino acids. With 1 base clipped from V and 3 bases from J, the junction kept 5 bases outside the gene matches. Germline CDR1 LGHNA, CDR2 YNFKEQ. This CDR3 reads CASSQASGGGKETQYF. The CDR3 DNA reads as TGTGCCAGCAGCCAAGCTAGCGGGGGCGGGAAAGAGACCCAGTACTTC.

This clonotype was counted between two and nine times. This sequence joins TRBV3-1 and TRBJ1-2, with a weak D call TRBD1 (6 bases). This CDR3 has 16 amino acids. CDR1 is LGHDT and CDR2 is YNNKEL in the germline V gene (reference sequence). V was shortened by 2 bases and J by 4 bases, with 17 bases between the two germline ends. CDR3 residues: CASSQTGTWVTYGYTF. CDR3 sequence (DNA): TGTGCCAGCAGCCAAACAGGGACCTGGGTAACCTATGGCTACACCTTC.

In this sample, this clonotype turned up many times. The chain has TRBV4-1 and TRBJ2-1; no definite D call. V was clipped by 0 bases and J by 0 bases, with 3 bases between them. Germline V gives CDR1 MGHRA, CDR2 YSYEKL. CDR3 size: 14 residues. The CDR3 nucleotides are TGCGCCAGCAGCCAAGAGGGCTCCTACAATGAGCAGTTCTTC. This translates into CASSQEGSYNEQFF.

V usage is TRBV7-2 and J usage is TRBJ2-7; possibly TRBD1 for D (6 bases). V shed 4 bases and J shed 5 bases, with 15 bases lying between them. The CDR3 spans 14 residues. CDR1 is SGHTA, CDR2 FQGNSA, per germline. The CDR3 loop reads CASSSSGTFHEQYF. The CDR3 bases are TGTGCCAGCAGCTCCTCCGGGACATTCCACGAGCAGTACTTC.

As regards this clonotype: One end of the junction does not line up with germline, which may come from a read error. The chain is built from TRBV7-2 and TRBJ2-2; TRBD2 matches at 13 bases. Germline CDR1 reads SGHTA; CDR2 reads FQGNSA. This CDR3 has 16 amino acids. The CDR3 DNA reads as TGTGTCAGCAGCTCCTGGACTAGCGGGAGACCCGGGGAGCTGTTTTTT. As protein: CVSSSWTSGRPGELFF.

The CDR3 region is CASSSTGGGPYEQYF. CDR3 DNA: TGTGCCAGCAGCTCCACCGGGGGGGGACCCTACGAGCAGTACTTC. The rearrangement joins TRBV11-2 to TRBJ2-7, with TRBD2 matching 8 bases. This CDR3 is 15 amino acids long. Germline V gene lookup returns CDR1 SGHAT and CDR2 FQNNGV. V shed 4 bases and J 2 bases; nucleotides not matched to a gene: 7.

The chain uses TRBV11-2 and TRBJ1-5; tentatively, D is TRBD1 (5 bases). The CDR3 has 11 amino acids. The V and J ends lost 10 bases and 7 bases respectively, with 11 bases between them. Germline V CDR1 and CDR2: SGHAT, FQNNGV. The CDR3 DNA reads TGTGCCAAAGGGGCGGGGCAGCCCCAGCATTTT. This gives the protein CAKGAGQPQHF. Full variable domain (remainder filled in from reference TRBV11-2 and TRBJ1-5): EAGVAQSPRYKIIEKRQSVAFWCNPISGHATLYWYQQILGQGPKLLIQFQNNGVVDDSQLPKDRFSAERLKGVDSTLKIQPAKLEDSAVYLCAKGAGQPQHFGDGTRLSIL.

This clonotype was picked up a small number of times. This chain joins TRBV4-3 and TRBJ2-7; 8 nucleotides agree with TRBD2. The V gene's germline CDR1 is LGHNA and CDR2 YSLEER. This CDR3 spans 15 amino acids. Germline trimming cut 5 bases from V and 2 bases from J; bases unmatched to any gene: 8. The CDR3 protein is CASSEIRGGTYEQYF. CDR3 DNA sequence: TGCGCCAGCAGCGAAATCCGGGGGGGAACCTACGAGCAGTACTTC.

The V and J genes are TRBV5-5 and TRBJ2-7; TRBD2 matches 7 bases. V dropped 0 bases and J dropped 5; count of bases not matched to a gene: 14. This CDR3 is 17 amino acids long. Germline V lookup: CDR1 SGHKS, CDR2 YYEKEE (reference sequence). CDR3 amino acids: CASSLGPAGGSSHEQYF. CDR3 coding DNA: TGTGCCAGCAGCTTGGGACCGGCTGGCGGGAGTAGCCACGAGCAGTACTTC. Complete variable domain (other parts from reference TRBV5-5 and TRBJ2-7): DAGVTQSPTHLIKTRGQQVTLRCSPISGHKSVSWYQQVLGQGPQFIFQYYEKEERGRGNFPDRFSARQFPNYSSELNVNALLLGDSALYLCASSLGPAGGSSHEQYFGPGTRLTVT.

J is TRBJ1-1 and V is TRBV11-2; D is possibly TRBD1 (5 bases). Germline loops: CDR1 SGHAT, CDR2 FQNNGV. This CDR3 spans 15 amino acids. The V and J ends lost 7 bases and 1 base respectively, with 16 bases between them. In nucleotides, the CDR3 is TGTGCCAGCACCCTGGCCTCAGGGTGGAACACTGAAGCTTTCTTT. It is translated as CASTLASGWNTEAFF.

In its sample, this clonotype was seen many times. This chain links TRBV12-3 or TRBV12-4 with TRBJ2-5, with TRBD2 matching 10 bases. The CDR3 loop spans 14 amino acids. V lost 5 bases to trimming and J lost 2 bases; unmatched junction nucleotides: 2. CDR3 in amino acids: CASSKTSGQETQYF. DNA of the CDR3: TGTGCCAGCAGTAAGACTAGCGGGCAAGAGACCCAGTACTTC.

The V call is TRBV18, the J call TRBJ2-7; D uncertain. V was cut by 6 bases and J by 5 bases, with 20 bases left in between. Germline CDR1 and CDR2: KGHSH and LQKENI. This CDR3 region has 15 residues. The DNA of the CDR3 is TGTGCCAGCTCCCAATTTAAGACAAACTTGGACGAGCAGTACTTC. It translates to CASSQFKTNLDEQYF.

The chain uses TRBV7-8 and TRBJ2-1, with D maybe TRBD1 (5 bases). The CDR3 is made up of 15 amino acids. V lost 5 bases, J lost 9 bases, and 20 bases lay in between. The germline V gene encodes CDR1 SGHVS and CDR2 FQNEAQ. This CDR3 reads CASSPSTGFGAEQFF. The DNA of the CDR3 is TGTGCCAGCAGCCCATCAACAGGTTTTGGAGCTGAGCAGTTCTTC.

This clonotype appeared many times. The chain has TRBV15 and TRBJ2-4; TRBD1 agrees at 9 bases. Losses at the gene ends were 0 bases for V and 4 bases for J; bases not matched to a gene: 4. Germline-derived CDR1 and CDR2 are LNHNV and YYDKDF (reference sequence). This CDR3 region has 16 residues. Here the CDR3 DNA reads TGTGCCACCAGCAGAGAGATTGGGACAGGGAAAAACATTCAGTACTTC. This encodes CATSREIGTGKNIQYF.

The rearrangement links TRBV10-3 to TRBJ1-4; D unclear. Germline assignment: CDR1 ENHRY and CDR2 SYGVKD. CDR3 length equals 15 residues. The V gene lost 0 bases and the J gene lost 4 bases, with 9 bases spanning the gap. The CDR3 sequence is CAISESGMHNEKLFF. In DNA, the CDR3 is TGTGCCATCAGTGAGTCTGGGATGCATAATGAAAAACTGTTTTTT.

V and J are TRBV5-6 and TRBJ2-5; a weak D match, TRBD2 (6 bases). The ends were cut back, 4 bases at V and 1 base at J, with 20 bases in the middle. The germline gives CDR1 SGHDT, CDR2 YYEEEE. The CDR3 is 17 residues long. This chain's CDR3 is CASSLARVSGSQETQYF. The CDR3 nucleotides are TGTGCCAGCAGCCTTGCCCGTGTTAGCGGATCCCAAGAGACCCAGTACTTC. The full variable domain, completed using reference TRBV5-6 and TRBJ2-5, is DAGVTQSPTHLIKTRGQQVTLRCSPKSGHDTVSWYQQALGQGPQFIFQYYEEEERQRGNFPDRFSGHQFPNYSSELNVNALLLGDSALYLCASSLARVSGSQETQYFGPGTRLLVL.

This clonotype showed up many times. The V gene is TRBV12-3 or TRBV12-4, the J gene TRBJ2-2; D not resolved. V was shortened by 6 bases and J by 0 bases, with 11 bases between the two germline ends. The CDR3 contains 15 residues. The CDR3 DNA reads TGTGCCAGCAGCTCAGTCCAGGCGAACACCGGGGAGCTGTTTTTT. Translating gives CASSSVQANTGELFF.

This rearrangement joins TRBV5-1 to TRBJ2-4, with a tentative D call TRBD1 (5 bases). CDR3 length equals 13 residues. The V gene lost 1 base and the J gene lost 9 bases, with 11 bases spanning the gap. The germline CDR1 and CDR2 sequences are SGHRS and YFSETQ. The CDR3 loop is CASSLTERGIQYF. The CDR3 bases are TGCGCCAGCAGCTTGACGGAAAGGGGCATTCAGTACTTC.

The chain combines TRBV27 with TRBJ2-1; D is undetermined. Germline V CDR1 and CDR2: MNHEY, SMNVEV (reference sequence). The CDR3 has 16 residues. V was clipped by 5 bases and J by 0 bases, with 14 bases between them. In DNA form, the CDR3 reads TGTGCCAGCAGTCCTACCCACCACGACTCCTACAATGAGCAGTTCTTC. Residues: CASSPTHHDSYNEQFF.

V usage is TRBV5-6 and J usage is TRBJ1-2, with TRBD1 identical over 7 bases. The CDR3 is made up of 16 amino acids. Germline CDR1 SGHDT, CDR2 YYEEEE. The V and J ends lost 3 bases and 0 bases, in that order; junction bases with no gene match: 8. The CDR3 protein is CASSYVVTGSNYGYTF. DNA for the CDR3: TGTGCCAGCAGCTACGTCGTGACAGGGTCTAACTATGGCTACACCTTC.

This clonotype was counted a few times. This chain uses TRBV7-2 with TRBJ2-7; 7 bases map to TRBD2. V lost 7 bases to trimming and J lost 0 bases; unmatched junction nucleotides: 9. The CDR3 is made up of 15 amino acids. Looked up from germline, CDR1 is SGHTA and CDR2 is FQGNSA. The chain's CDR3 is CASTPGRGSSYEQYF. Written as DNA, the CDR3 is TGTGCCAGCACCCCGGGGAGGGGAAGCTCCTACGAGCAGTACTTC.

In its sample, this clonotype was seen a few times. The rearrangement joins TRBV5-1 to TRBJ2-1; TRBD2 matches at 12 bases. Germline trimming cut 6 bases from V and 4 bases from J; bases unmatched to any gene: 5. Germline lookup yields CDR1 SGHRS and CDR2 YFSETQ. The CDR3 has 15 residues. CDR3 in amino acids: CASTTSGGPYNEQFF. Here the CDR3 DNA reads TGCGCCAGCACCACTAGCGGGGGGCCGTACAATGAGCAGTTCTTC.

The table lists this clonotype with many counts. The chain has TRBV5-1 and TRBJ2-7; D might be TRBD1 (5 bases). Trimming removed 1 base from V and 5 bases from J, with 10 bases in between. The CDR3 contains 13 residues. Germline CDR1 and CDR2: SGHRS and YFSETQ. CDR3 sequence (DNA): TGCGCCAGCAGCTTGCAGGGTCGGGACGAGCAGTACTTC. It yields the protein CASSLQGRDEQYF.